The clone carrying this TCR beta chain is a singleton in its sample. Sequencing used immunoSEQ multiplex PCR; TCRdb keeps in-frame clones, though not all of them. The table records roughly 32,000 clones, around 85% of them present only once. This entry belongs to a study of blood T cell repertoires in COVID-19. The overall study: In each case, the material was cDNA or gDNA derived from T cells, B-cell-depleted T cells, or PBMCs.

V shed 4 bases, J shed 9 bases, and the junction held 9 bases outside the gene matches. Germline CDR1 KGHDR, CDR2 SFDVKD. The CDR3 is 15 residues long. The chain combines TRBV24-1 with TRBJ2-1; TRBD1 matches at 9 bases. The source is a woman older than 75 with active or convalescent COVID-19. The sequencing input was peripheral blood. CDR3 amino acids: CATSEPGQGNGEQFF. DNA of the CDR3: TGTGCCACCAGTGAGCCGGGACAGGGAAACGGTGAGCAGTTCTTC.